This T cell receptor beta chain was documented in a study of T cell repertoires in cytomegalovirus infection (dated by TCRdb to between 2018 and 2021). In the study overall: The peptide stimulations were aimed at well-studied HLA-B-restricted epitopes as well as recently identified HLA-C-restricted CMV epitopes, whose presentation resists viral immunomodulation. Donor HLA type was relevant to the analysis, because carriage of CMV infection together with the matching HLA type was indicated by public TCR beta signatures.

Summary of the overall study and its limitations: Carriers of CMV infection plus the relevant HLA type were discriminated by the cumulative frequency of public TCR beta family members in the study cohort and in an independent roughly 380-donor cohort. The ex vivo response was dominated by HLA-C-restricted CMV-specific TCR beta clonotypes, which also provided the single most frequent clonotype in two of eight donors.

The CDR3 goes from the cysteine to the phenylalanine over 14 residues. The kept DNA is CDR3 alone, 42 bases in frame from the first base. CDR1 and CDR2, per the germline V gene, are SGHRS and YFSETQ. V is clipped by 4 bases and J by 3 bases, and the sequence between their germline boundaries is 13 bases long. Data came from an Illumina HiSeq 1500. TCRdb cleaned the public reads at Q25 with fastp, built clones with MiXCR and kept in-frame beta chains. Entries are consolidated by CDR3 protein sequence, retaining the most common genes and DNA. The sample contains more than 250,000 distinct CDR3 sequences, approximately 25% of them found a single time. Together, the top ten hold roughly 14% of the sample. As to this clonotype: Its antigen has not been determined. Base-call qualities are not available, and no considerably larger clone is one nucleotide away.

Taken with the paper, the label for treatment or condition translates to: in vitro stimulation with specific CMV peptide epitopes to enrich CMV-specific T cells. The chain joins TRBV5-1 to TRBJ1-1; no D segment can be confidently identified. Source: cultured PBMCs, taken from culture after CMV antigen stimulation. This receptor was obtained from a human donor in good health (CMV status not recorded). Some clones in this sample may be carry-over from other donors' samples. The CDR3 region reads CASSPFTEYTEAFF. The DNA is TGCGCCAGCAGCCCCTTTACAGAGTACACTGAAGCTTTCTTT.